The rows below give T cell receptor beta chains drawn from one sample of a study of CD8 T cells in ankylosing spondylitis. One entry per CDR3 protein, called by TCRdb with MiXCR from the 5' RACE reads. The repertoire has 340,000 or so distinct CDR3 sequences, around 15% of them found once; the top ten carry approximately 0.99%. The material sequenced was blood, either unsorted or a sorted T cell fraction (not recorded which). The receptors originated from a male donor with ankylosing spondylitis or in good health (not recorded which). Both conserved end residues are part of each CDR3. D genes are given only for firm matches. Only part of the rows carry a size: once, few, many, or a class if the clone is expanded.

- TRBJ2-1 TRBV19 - CASSMARLGDNEQFF TGTGCCAGTAGTATGGCCCGGCTAGGAGACAATGAGCAGTTCTTC
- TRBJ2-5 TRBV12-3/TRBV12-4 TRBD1 CASSPLDRGRGETQYF TGTGCCAGCAGTCCGCTAGACAGGGGGCGCGGGGAGACCCAGTACTTC
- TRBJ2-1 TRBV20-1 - CSVPRKYNEQFF TGCAGTGTCCCGCGCAAGTACAATGAGCAGTTCTTC
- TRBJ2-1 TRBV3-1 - CASSQVNYNEQFF TGTGCCAGCAGCCAAGTCAACTACAATGAGCAGTTCTTC
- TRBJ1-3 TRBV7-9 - CASSSRDGSSGNTIYF TGTGCCAGCAGCTCCCGCGACGGGAGCTCTGGAAACACCATATATTTT
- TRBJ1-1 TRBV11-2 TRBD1 CASSGRQGQNTEAFF TGTGCCAGCAGCGGAAGACAGGGACAGAACACTGAAGCTTTCTTT
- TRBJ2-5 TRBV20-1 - CSARDWGRQETQYF TGCAGTGCTAGAGATTGGGGTAGGCAAGAGACCCAGTACTTC
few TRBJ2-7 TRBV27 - CASSLKGRYEQYF TGTGCCAGCAGTTTAAAAGGGCGATACGAGCAGTACTTC
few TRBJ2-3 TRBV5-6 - CASSLAPGTDTQYF TGTGCCAGCAGCTTGGCTCCAGGGACAGATACGCAGTATTTT
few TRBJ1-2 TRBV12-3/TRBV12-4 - CASSSRAWEGYTF TGTGCCAGCAGTTCCCGGGCTTGGGAAGGCTACACCTTC
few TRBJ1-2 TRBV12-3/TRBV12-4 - CASSLGVAYGYTF TGTGCCAGCAGTTTGGGGGTAGCCTATGGCTACACCTTC
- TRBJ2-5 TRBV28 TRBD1 CASSSPGTGVETQYF TGTGCCAGCAGTTCCCCCGGGACAGGGGTAGAGACCCAGTACTTC
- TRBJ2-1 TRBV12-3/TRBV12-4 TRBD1 CASSRTGAYNEQFF TGTGCCAGCAGTCGGACAGGGGCCTACAATGAGCAGTTCTTC
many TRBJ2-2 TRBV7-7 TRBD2 CACSSLAGTGELFF TGTGCCTGTTCATCACTAGCGGGGACCGGGGAGCTGTTTTTT
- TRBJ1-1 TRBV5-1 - CASSIQGRDTEAFF TGCGCCAGCAGCATTCAGGGGAGGGACACTGAAGCTTTCTTT
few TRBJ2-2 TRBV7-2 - CASSRDSGRLTGELFF TGTGCCAGCAGCCGTGATTCGGGCAGGCTCACCGGGGAGCTGTTTTTT
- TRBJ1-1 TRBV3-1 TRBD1 CASSPTRTGGGTEAFF TGTGCCAGCAGCCCTACGAGGACAGGGGGGGGCACTGAAGCTTTCTTT
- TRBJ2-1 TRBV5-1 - CASSSTYYNEQFF TGCGCCAGCAGCTCGACTTATTACAATGAGCAGTTCTTC
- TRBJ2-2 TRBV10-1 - CASSEADDPGELFF TGCGCCAGCAGTGAGGCCGATGATCCCGGGGAGCTGTTTTTT
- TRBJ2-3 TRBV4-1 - CASSQEESTDTQYF TGCGCCAGCAGCCAGGAAGAGAGCACAGATACGCAGTATTTT
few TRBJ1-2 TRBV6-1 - CASREGAGISGYTF TGTGCCAGCAGAGAAGGCGCGGGGATTAGCGGCTACACCTTC
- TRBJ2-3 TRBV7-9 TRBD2 CASSPRTSGVPDTQYF TGTGCCAGCAGCCCTCGGACTAGCGGGGTGCCAGATACGCAGTATTTT
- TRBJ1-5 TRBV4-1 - CASSRYRLSNQPQHF TGCGCCAGCAGCCGCTACAGGTTAAGCAATCAGCCCCAGCATTTT
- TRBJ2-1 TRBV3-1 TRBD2 CASSQSGTSGSNEQFF TGTGCCAGCAGCCAATCCGGGACTAGCGGGAGTAATGAGCAGTTCTTC
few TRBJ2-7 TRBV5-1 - CASSLRGTDVYEQYF TGCGCCAGCAGCTTGCGGGGGACAGACGTATACGAGCAGTACTTC
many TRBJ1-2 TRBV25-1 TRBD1 CASSQGVSYGYTF TGTGCCAGCAGTCAGGGGGTCTCATATGGCTACACCTTC
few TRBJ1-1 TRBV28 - CASSLGVVRGNTEAFF TGTGCCAGCAGTTTAGGAGTCGTCAGGGGGAACACTGAAGCTTTCTTT
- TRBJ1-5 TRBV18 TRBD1 CASSPPGARQGGQPQHF TGTGCCAGCTCACCTCCAGGGGCCCGACAGGGCGGGCAGCCCCAGCATTTT
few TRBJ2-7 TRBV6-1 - CAIQGAGPWEQYF TGTGCCATCCAAGGGGCTGGCCCTTGGGAGCAGTACTTC
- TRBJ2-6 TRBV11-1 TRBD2 CASSQGLAGGPGANVLTF TGTGCCAGCAGCCAAGGACTAGCGGGGGGCCCTGGGGCCAACGTCCTGACTTTC
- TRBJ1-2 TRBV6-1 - CASSDLGELDYGYTF TGTGCCAGCAGTGATTTGGGGGAATTGGACTATGGCTACACCTTC
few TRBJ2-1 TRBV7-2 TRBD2 CASSLAGRTSGGGNEQFF TGTGCCAGCAGCTTAGCAGGGCGGACTAGCGGGGGCGGGAATGAGCAGTTCTTC
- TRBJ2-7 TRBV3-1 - CASSQERPYEQYF TGTGCCAGCAGCCAAGAGCGGCCCTACGAGCAGTACTTC
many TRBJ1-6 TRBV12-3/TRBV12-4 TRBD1 CASSRDRNSPLHF TGTGCCAGCAGCAGGGACAGAAATTCACCCCTCCACTTT
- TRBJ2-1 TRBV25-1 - CASSESGSDQQFF TGTGCCAGCAGTGAATCGGGCTCTGATCAGCAGTTCTTC
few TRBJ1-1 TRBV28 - CASSTPGRTEAFF TGTGCCAGCAGCACACCGGGGCGGACTGAAGCTTTCTTT
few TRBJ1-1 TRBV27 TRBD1 CASSFRDRTTEAFF TGTGCCAGCAGTTTCCGGGACAGGACCACTGAAGCTTTCTTT
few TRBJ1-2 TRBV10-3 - CAISEQGMDGYTF TGTGCCATCAGCGAACAGGGTATGGATGGCTACACCTTC
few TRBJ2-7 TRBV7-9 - CASSLSLGGTAYEQYF TGTGCCAGCAGCCTATCTCTAGGCGGGACCGCCTACGAGCAGTACTTC
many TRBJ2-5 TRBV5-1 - CASSAQETQYF TGCGCCAGCAGCGCTCAAGAGACCCAGTACTTC
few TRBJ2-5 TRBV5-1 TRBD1 CASSLAIRGPETQYF TGCGCCAGCAGCTTGGCCATCAGGGGGCCAGAGACCCAGTACTTC
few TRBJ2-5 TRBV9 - CASSVGVADHQETQYF TGTGCCAGCAGCGTAGGGGTAGCGGACCACCAAGAGACCCAGTACTTC
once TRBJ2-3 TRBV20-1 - CSLREGSAADTQYF TGCAGTCTTAGAGAGGGCAGCGCGGCAGATACGCAGTATTTT
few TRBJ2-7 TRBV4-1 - CASSQDSRSGSSYEQYF TGCGCCAGCAGCCAAGATTCTAGGTCAGGGAGCTCCTACGAGCAGTACTTC
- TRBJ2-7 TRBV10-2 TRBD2 CASSESRGTSGRSEQYF TGCGCCAGCAGTGAGTCCAGGGGGACTAGCGGGAGAAGTGAGCAGTACTTC